Detailed here is one T cell receptor beta chain. The sample originates from a study of blood T cell repertoires in COVID-19. Data came from immunoSEQ multiplex PCR; TCRdb stores just in-frame clones and leaves some out. The sample holds some 320,000 clones, about nine tenths seen once. From germline, CDR1 is SGHTA and CDR2 FQGNSA. V was cut by 2 bases and J by 2 bases, with 3 bases left in between. The CDR3 contains 12 residues. The TCR originated in a woman in her thirties with COVID-19, enrolled during active disease. The chain recombines TRBV7-2 with TRBJ1-2; D ambiguous. Sequences were obtained from peripheral blood. For the CDR3, the DNA is TGTGCCAGCAGCTTATCAAACTATGGCTACACCTTC. Amino acid sequence: CASSLSNYGYTF. The whole variable domain, filled in from reference TRBV7-2 and TRBJ1-2, reads GAGVSQSPSNKVTEKGKDVELRCDPISGHTALYWYRQSLGQGLEFLIYFQGNSAPDKSGLPSDRFSAERTGGSVSTLTIQRTQQEDSAVYLCASSLSNYGYTFGSGTRLTVV.